This TCR beta chain stems from a study of cytomegalovirus exposure and HLA in healthy donors. General observations from the study: CMV serostatus alone was available as immune exposure information. Reportedly, cytomegalovirus status was diagnosed with high sensitivity and specificity.

Germline CDR1 SGDLS, CDR2 YYNGEE. The CDR3 spans 15 residues. The V and J ends lost 4 bases and 4 bases, in that order; junction bases with no gene match: 6. Comments on this clone: Its specificity is unknown.

In the PCR, 60 Vbeta and 13 Jbeta primers were used. Data came from immunoSEQ multiplex PCR; TCRdb stores just in-frame clones and leaves some out. Of about 210,000 clones listed, about 75% are singletons. This clonotype was obtained from a male donor in good health and CMV-seronegative. The chain carries TRBV9 and TRBJ1-5; TRBD1 matches 9 bases. Sequencing was carried out using PBMCs. The DNA for the CDR3 is TGTGCCAGCAGCTTTACAGGGGGCAGGAATCAGCCCCAGCATTTT. This gives the protein CASSFTGGRNQPQHF.